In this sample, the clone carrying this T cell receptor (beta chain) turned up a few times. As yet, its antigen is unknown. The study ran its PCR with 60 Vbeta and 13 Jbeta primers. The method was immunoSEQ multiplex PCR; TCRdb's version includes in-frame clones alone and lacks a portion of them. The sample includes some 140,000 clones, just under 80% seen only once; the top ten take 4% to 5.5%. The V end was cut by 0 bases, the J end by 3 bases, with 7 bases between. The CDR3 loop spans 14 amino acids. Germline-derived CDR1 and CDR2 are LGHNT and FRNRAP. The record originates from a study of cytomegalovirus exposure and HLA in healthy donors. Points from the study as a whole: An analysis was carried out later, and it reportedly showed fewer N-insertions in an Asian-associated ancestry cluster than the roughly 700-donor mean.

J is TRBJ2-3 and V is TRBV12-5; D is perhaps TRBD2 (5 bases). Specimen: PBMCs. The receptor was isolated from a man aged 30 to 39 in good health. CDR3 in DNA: TGTGCTAGTGGTTTGGTCGGGGAGACAGATACGCAGTATTTT. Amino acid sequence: CASGLVGETDTQYF.